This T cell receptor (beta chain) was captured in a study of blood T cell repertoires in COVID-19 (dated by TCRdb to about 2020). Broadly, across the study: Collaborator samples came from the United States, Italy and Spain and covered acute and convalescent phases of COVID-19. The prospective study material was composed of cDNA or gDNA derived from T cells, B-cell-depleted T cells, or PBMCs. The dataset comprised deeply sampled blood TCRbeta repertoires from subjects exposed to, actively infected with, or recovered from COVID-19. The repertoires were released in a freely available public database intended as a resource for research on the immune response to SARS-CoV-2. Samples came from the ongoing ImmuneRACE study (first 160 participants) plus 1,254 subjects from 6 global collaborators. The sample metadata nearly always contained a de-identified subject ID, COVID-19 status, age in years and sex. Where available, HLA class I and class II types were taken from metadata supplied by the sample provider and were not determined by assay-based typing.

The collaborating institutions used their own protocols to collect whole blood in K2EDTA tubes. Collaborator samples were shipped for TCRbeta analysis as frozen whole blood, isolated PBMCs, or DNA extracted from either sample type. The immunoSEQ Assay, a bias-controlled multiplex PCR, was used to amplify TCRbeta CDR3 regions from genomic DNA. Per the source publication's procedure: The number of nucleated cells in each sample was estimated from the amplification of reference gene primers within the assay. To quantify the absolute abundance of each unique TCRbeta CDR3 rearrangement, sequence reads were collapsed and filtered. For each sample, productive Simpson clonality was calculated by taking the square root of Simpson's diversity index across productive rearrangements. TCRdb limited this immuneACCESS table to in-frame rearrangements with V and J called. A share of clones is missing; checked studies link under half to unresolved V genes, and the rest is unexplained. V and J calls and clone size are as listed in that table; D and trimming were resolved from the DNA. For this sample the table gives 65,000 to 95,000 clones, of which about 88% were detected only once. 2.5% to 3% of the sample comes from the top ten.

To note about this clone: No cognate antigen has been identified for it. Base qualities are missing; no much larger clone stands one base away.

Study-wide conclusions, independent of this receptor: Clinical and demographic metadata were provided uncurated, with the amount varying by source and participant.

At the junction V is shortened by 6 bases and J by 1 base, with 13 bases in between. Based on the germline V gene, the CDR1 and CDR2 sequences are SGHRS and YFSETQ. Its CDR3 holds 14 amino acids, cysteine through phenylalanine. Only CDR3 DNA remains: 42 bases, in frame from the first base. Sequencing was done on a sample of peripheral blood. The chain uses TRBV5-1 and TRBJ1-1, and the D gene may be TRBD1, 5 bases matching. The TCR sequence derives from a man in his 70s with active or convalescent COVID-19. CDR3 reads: CASTMGQRNTEAFF. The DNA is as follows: TGCGCCAGCACCATGGGGCAGAGGAACACTGAAGCTTTCTTT.